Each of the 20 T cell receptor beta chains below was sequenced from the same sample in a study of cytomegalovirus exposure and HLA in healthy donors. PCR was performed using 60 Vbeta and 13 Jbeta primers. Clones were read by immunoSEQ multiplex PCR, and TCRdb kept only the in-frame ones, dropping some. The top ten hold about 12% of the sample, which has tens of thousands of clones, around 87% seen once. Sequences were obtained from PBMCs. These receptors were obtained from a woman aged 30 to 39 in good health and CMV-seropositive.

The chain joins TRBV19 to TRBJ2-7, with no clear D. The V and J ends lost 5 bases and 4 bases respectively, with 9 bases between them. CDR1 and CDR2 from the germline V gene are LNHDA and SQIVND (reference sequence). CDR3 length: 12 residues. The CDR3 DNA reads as TGTGCCAGTAGTGATTCTAGGTACGAGCAGTACTTC. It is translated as CASSDSRYEQYF. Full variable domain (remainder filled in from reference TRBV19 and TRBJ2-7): DGGITQSPKYLFRKEGQNVTLSCEQNLNHDAMYWYRQDPGQGLRLIYYSQIVNDFQKGDIAEGYSVSREKKESFPLTVTSAQKNPTAFYLCASSDSRYEQYFGPGTRLTVT.

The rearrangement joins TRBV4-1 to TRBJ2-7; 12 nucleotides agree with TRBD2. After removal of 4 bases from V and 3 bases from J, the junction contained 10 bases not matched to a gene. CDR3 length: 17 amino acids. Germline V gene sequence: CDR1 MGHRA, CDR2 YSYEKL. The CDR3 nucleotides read TGCGCCAGCAGCCCGGGACTAGCGGGCCTATTACTCTACGAGCAGTACTTC. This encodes CASSPGLAGLLLYEQYF.

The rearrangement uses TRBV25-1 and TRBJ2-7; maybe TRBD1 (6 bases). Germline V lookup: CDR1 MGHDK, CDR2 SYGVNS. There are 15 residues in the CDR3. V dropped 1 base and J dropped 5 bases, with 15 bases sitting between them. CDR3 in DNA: TGTGCCAGCAGTGAATTAGGACAGAAAGTGGACGAGCAGTACTTC. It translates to CASSELGQKVDEQYF.

CDR3 coding DNA: TGTGCCAGCAGTTTAACCCTTTCGGACAGGGGAGATCAGCCCCAGCATTTT. This translates into CASSLTLSDRGDQPQHF. V usage is TRBV27 and J usage is TRBJ1-5, with 9 bases lining up with TRBD1. This CDR3 comprises 17 residues. J was trimmed by 5 bases and V by 2 bases; bases with no gene match: 10. Germline V gene data show CDR1 as MNHEY and CDR2 as SMNVEV (reference sequence).

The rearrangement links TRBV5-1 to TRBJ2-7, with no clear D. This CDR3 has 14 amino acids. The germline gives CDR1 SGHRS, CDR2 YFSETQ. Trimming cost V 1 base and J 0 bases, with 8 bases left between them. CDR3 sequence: CASSLRYSSYEQYF. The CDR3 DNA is TGCGCCAGCAGCTTGCGCTATAGCTCCTACGAGCAGTACTTC.

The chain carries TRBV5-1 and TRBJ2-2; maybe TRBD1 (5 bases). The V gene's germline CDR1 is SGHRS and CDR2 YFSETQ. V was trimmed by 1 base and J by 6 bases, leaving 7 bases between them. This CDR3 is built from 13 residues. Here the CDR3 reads CASSLIGAGELFF. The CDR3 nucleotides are TGCGCCAGCAGCTTGATAGGGGCCGGGGAGCTGTTTTTT.

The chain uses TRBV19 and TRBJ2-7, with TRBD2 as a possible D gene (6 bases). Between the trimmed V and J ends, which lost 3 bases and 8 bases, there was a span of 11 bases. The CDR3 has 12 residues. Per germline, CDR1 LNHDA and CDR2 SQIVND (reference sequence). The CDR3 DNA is TGTGCCAGTAGTATCAGCGGGCAGAAGCAGTACTTC. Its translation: CASSISGQKQYF.

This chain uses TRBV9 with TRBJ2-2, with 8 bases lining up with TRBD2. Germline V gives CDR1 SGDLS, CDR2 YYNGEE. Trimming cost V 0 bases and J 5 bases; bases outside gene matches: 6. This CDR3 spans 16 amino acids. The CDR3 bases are TGTGCCAGCAGCGTAGGGTATGGCGGGAGGACCGGGGAGCTGTTTTTT. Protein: CASSVGYGGRTGELFF.

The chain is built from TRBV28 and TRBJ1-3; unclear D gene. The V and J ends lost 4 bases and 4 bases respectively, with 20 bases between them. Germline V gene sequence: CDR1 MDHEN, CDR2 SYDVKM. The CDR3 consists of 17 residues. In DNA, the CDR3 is TGTGCCAGCAGTTCCTCGAGTTTCAGACTAGGAGGAAACACCATATATTTT. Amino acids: CASSSSSFRLGGNTIYF.

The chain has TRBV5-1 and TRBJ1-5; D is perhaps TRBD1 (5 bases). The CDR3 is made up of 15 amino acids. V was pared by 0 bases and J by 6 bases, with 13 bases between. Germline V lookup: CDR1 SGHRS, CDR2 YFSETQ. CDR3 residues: CASSLEGRVSQPQHF. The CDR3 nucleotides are TGCGCCAGCAGCTTGGAGGGCAGGGTGAGTCAGCCCCAGCATTTT. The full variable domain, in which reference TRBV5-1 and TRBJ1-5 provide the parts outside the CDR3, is KAGVTQTPRYLIKTRGQQVTLSCSPISGHRSVSWYQQTPGQGLQFLFEYFSETQRNKGNFPGRFSGRQFSNSRSEMNVSTLELGDSALYLCASSLEGRVSQPQHFGDGTRLSIL.

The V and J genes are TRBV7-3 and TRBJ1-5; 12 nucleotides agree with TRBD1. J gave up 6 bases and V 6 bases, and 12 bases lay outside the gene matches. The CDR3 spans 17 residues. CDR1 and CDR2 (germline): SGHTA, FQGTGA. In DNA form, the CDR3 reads TGTGCCAGCAGGTACAGGGACAGGGGGCGCGTCGGTCAGCCCCAGCATTTT. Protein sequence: CASRYRDRGRVGQPQHF. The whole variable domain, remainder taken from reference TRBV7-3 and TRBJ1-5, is GAGVSQTPSNKVTEKGKYVELRCDPISGHTALYWYRQSLGQGPEFLIYFQGTGAADDSGLPNDRFFAVRPEGSVSTLKIQRTERGDSAVYLCASRYRDRGRVGQPQHFGDGTRLSIL.

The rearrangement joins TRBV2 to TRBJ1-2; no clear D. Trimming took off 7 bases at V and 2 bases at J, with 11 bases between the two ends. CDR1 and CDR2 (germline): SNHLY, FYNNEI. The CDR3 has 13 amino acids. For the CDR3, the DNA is TGTGCCAGCATATACGACACAAACTATGGCTACACCTTC. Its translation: CASIYDTNYGYTF.

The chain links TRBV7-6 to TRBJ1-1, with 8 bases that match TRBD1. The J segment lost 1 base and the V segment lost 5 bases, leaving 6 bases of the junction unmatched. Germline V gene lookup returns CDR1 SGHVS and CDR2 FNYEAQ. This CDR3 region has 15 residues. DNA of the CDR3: TGTGCCAGCAGCCAGGGACAGGTACCGAACACTGAAGCTTTCTTT. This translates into CASSQGQVPNTEAFF.

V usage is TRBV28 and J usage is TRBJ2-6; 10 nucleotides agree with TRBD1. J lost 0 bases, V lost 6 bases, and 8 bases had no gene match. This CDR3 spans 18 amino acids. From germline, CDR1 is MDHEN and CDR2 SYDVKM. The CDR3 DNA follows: TGTGCCAGCAGCCCTACGGGACAGGGGAGCTCTGGGGCCAACGTCCTGACTTTC. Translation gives CASSPTGQGSSGANVLTF.

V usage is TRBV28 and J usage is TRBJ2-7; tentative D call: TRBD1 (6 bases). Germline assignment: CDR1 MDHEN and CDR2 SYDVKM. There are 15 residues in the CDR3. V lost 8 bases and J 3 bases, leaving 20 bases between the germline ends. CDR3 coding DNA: TGTGCCAGCGGGGGCCCCCGGGACCATTACTACGAGCAGTACTTC. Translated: CASGGPRDHYYEQYF.

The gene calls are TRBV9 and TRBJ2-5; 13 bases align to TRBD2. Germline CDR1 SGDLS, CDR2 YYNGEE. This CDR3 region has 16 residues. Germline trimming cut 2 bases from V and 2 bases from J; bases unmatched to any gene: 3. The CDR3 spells CASSVGLAGLQETQYF. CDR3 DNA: TGTGCCAGCAGCGTGGGACTAGCGGGGCTTCAAGAGACCCAGTACTTC.

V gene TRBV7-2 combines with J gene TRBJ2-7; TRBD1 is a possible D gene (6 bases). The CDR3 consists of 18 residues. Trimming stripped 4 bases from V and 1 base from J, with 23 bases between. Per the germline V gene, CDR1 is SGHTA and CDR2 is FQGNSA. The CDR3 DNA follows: TGTGCCAGCAGCTGGAGTTCTACGGTGGGGGCGGTTTCCTACGAGCAGTACTTC. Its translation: CASSWSSTVGAVSYEQYF.

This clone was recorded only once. In nucleotides, the CDR3 is TGTGCCAGCAGCTATATAGCGGGAGGGAAATACGAGCAGTACTTC. This sequence encodes CASSYIAGGKYEQYF. The rearrangement joins TRBV7-2 to TRBJ2-7; 11 bases map to TRBD2. This CDR3 has 15 amino acids. Germline V lookup: CDR1 SGHTA, CDR2 FQGNSA. V shed 4 bases and J 4 bases; nucleotides not matched to a gene: 6.

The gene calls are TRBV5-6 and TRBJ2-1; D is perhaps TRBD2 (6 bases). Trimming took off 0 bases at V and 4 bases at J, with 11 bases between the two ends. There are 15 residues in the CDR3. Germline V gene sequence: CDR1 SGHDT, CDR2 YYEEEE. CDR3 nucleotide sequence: TGTGCCAGCAGCTTGGGACTAGGGAGATACAATGAGCAGTTCTTC. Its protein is CASSLGLGRYNEQFF.

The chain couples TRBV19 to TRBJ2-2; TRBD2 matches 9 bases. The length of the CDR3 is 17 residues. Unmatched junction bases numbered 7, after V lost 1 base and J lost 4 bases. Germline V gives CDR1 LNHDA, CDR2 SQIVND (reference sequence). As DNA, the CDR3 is TGTGCCAGTAGTATAGGTCCTAGCGGGACCTCCACCGGGGAGCTGTTTTTT. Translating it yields CASSIGPSGTSTGELFF.